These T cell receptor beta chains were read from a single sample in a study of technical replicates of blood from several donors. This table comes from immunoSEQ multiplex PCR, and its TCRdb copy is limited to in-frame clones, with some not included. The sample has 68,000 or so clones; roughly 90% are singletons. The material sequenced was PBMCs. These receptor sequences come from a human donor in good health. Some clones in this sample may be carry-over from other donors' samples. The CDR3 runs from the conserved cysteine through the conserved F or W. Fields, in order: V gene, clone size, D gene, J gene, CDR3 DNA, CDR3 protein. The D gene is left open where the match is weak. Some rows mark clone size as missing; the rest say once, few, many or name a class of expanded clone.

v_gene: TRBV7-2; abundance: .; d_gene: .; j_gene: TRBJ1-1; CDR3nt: TGTGCCAGCAGCTTGACAGTGAGCTTGAACACTGAAGCTTTCTTT; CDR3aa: CASSLTVSLNTEAFF
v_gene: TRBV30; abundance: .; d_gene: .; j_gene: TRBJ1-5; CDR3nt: TGTGCCTGGGACAACCGCAACAATCAGCCCCAGCATTTT; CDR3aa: CAWDNRNNQPQHF
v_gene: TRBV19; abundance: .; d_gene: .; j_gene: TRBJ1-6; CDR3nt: TGTGCCAGCCGGGCGGCAGCGGATTCACCCCTCCACTTT; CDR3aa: CASRAAADSPLHF
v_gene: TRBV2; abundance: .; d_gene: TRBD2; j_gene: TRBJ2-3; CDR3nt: TGTGCCAGCAGTGAAATGCTTCGACTAGCTAGCACAGATACGCAGTATTTT; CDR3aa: CASSEMLRLASTDTQYF
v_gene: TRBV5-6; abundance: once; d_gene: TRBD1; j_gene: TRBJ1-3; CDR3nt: TGTGCCAGCAGCCCTCGACAGGGTGACACCATATATTTT; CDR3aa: CASSPRQGDTIYF
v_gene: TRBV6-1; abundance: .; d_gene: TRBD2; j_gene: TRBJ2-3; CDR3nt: TGTGCCAGCAGTGGGACTAGCGGAGATACGCAGTATTTT; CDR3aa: CASSGTSGDTQYF
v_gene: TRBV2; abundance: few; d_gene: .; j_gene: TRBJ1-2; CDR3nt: TGTGCCAGCAGTGAAGCAGGACAGAAATATAACTATGGCTACACCTTC; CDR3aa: CASSEAGQKYNYGYTF
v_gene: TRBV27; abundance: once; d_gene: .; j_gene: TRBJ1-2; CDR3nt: TGTGCCAGCAGTCGTAGGGCGGGCTATGGCTACACCTTC; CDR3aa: CASSRRAGYGYTF
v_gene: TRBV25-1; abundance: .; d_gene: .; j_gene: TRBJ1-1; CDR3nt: TGTGCCAGCAGGGGAGGACTCGGGAACACTGAAGCTTTCTTT; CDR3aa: CASRGGLGNTEAFF
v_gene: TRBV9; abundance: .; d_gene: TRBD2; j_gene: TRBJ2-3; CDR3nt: TGTGCCAGCAGTTTCAGCGGGGGGACAGATACGCAGTATTTT; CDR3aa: CASSFSGGTDTQYF
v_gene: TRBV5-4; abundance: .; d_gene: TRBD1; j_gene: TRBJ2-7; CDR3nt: TGTGCCAGCAGCTTGGGGGACAGGGGGCGATACGAGCAGTACTTC; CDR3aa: CASSLGDRGRYEQYF
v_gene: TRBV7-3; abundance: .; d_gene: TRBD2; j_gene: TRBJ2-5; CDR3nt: TGTGCCAGCAGCTTATTTGCGGGGGAAGAGACCCAGTACTTC; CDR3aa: CASSLFAGEETQYF
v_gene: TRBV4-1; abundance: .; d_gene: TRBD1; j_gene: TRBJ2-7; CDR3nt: TGCGCCAGCAGCCAAGTGGGACAGGCCTACGAGCAGTACTTC; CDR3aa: CASSQVGQAYEQYF
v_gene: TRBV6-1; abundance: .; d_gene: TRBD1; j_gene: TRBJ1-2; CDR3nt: TGTGCCAGCAGGATGACAGGGGACTATGGCTACACCTTC; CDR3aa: CASRMTGDYGYTF
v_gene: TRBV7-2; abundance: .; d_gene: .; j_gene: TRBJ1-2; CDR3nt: TGTGCCAGCGTCCGGCAACAGGGCGGAATCTATGGCTACACCTTC; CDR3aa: CASVRQQGGIYGYTF
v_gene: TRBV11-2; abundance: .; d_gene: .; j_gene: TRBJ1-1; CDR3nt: TGTGCCAGCAGCCATGGGAGGGTGGGGGGCACTGAAGCTTTCTTT; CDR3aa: CASSHGRVGGTEAFF
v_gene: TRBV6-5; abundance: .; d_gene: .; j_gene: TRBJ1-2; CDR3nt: TGTGCCAGCACGTATGACAGGAAGGTTCATGGCTACACCTTC; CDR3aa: CASTYDRKVHGYTF
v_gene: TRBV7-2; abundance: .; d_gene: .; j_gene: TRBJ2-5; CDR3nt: TGTGCCAGCAGCTTAGACGGTCGGTTTGGGACACAAGAGACCCAGTACTTC; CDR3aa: CASSLDGRFGTQETQYF
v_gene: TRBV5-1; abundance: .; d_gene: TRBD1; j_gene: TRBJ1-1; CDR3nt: TGCGCCAGCAGCTCTGGGACAGGGAACACTGAAGCTTTCTTT; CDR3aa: CASSSGTGNTEAFF
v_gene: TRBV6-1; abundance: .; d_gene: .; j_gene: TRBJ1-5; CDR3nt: TGTGCCAGCAGTGTAAGACATGCCGGTAGTCAGCCCCAGCATTTT; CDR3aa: CASSVRHAGSQPQHF
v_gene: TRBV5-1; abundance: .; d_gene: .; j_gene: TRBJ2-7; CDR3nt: TGCGCCAGCAGCTGGGCCGTAGGGGCCTACGAGCAGTACTTC; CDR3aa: CASSWAVGAYEQYF
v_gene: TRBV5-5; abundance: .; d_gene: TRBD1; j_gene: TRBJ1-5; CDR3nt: TGTGCCAGCAGCCTCCATCCGACAGGGATCGGCCAGCCCCAGCATTTT; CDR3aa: CASSLHPTGIGQPQHF
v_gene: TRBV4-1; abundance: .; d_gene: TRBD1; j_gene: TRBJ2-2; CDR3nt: TGCGCCAGCAGCTATTTACAGGGGCGGACCGGGGAGCTGTTTTTT; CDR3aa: CASSYLQGRTGELFF
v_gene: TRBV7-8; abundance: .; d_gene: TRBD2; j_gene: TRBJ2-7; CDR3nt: TGTGCCAGCAGCGCCCAACTAGCGGTGGTCCGGGAGCAGTACTTC; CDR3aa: CASSAQLAVVREQYF
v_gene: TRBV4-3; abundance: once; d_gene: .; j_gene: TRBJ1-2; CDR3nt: TGCGCCAGCAGCCAAGATCTTGGGGGGTTGAGTTACACCTTC; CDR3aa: CASSQDLGGLSYTF
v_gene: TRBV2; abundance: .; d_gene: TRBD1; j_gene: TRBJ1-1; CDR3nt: TGTGCCAGCAGTGGGACAGGGGTGAACACTGAAGCTTTCTTT; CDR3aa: CASSGTGVNTEAFF
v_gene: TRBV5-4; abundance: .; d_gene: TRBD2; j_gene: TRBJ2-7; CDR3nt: TGTGCCAGCAGCTTGGGGTGGACTAGCGGCTACGAGCAGTACTTC; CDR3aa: CASSLGWTSGYEQYF
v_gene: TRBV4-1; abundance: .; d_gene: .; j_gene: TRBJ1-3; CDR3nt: TGCGCCAGCAGCCAGGCGAATCAGGGATCTGGAAACACCATATATTTT; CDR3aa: CASSQANQGSGNTIYF
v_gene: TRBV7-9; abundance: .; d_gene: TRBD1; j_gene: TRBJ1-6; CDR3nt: TGTGCCAGCAGCTTCCCGGTGGGGACAGGGTACGGGGTCCTCCACTTT; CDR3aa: CASSFPVGTGYGVLHF
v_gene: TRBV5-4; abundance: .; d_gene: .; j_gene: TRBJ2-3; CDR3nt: TGTGCCAGCAGCTTGGCTCAGGGGGACTCTAACACAGATACGCAGTATTTT; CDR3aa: CASSLAQGDSNTDTQYF
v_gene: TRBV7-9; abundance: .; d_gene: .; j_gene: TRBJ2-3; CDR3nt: TGTGCCAGCAGCTTATGGGGCGGGATAACAGATACGCAGTATTTT; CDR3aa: CASSLWGGITDTQYF
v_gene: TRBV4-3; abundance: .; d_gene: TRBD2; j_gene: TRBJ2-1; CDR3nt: TGCGCCAGCAGCCAAAAAGCGGGAGGGCCCATGAATGAGCAGTTCTTC; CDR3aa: CASSQKAGGPMNEQFF
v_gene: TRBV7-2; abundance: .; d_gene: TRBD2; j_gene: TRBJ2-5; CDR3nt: TGTGCCAGCACTACCGGGGGGAAGGCCCCAGAGACCCAGTACTTC; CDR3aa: CASTTGGKAPETQYF
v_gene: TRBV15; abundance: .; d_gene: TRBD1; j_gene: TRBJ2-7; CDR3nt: TGTGCCACCAGCAGAGCCGGGACAGGGGGGCTCTCCTACGAGCAGTACTTC; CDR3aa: CATSRAGTGGLSYEQYF
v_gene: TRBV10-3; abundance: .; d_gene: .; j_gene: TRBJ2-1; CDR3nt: TGTGCCATCAGTAGCGAGGGATCCTACAATGAGCAGTTCTTC; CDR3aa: CAISSEGSYNEQFF
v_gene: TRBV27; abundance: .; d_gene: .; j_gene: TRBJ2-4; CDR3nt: TGTGCCAGCAGTCCCGGCGGGTTTTCAACCAAAAACATTCAGTACTTC; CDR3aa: CASSPGGFSTKNIQYF
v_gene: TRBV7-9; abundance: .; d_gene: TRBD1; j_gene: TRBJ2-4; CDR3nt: TGTGCCAGCAGCTCCCCGGGACAGGTGGACCAGTACTTC; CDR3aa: CASSSPGQVDQYF
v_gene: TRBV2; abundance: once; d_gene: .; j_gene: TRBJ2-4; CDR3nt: TGTGCCAGCAGTGATTATAACATTCAGTACTTC; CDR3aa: CASSDYNIQYF
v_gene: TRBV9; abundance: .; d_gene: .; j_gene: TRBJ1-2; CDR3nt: TGTGCCAGCAGCGCGCCGGGGGGGGCTAACTATGGCTACACCTTC; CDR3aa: CASSAPGGANYGYTF
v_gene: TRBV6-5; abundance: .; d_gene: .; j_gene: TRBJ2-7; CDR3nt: TGTGCCAGCATAATCAACGGGGGTCATTCCTACGAGCAGTACTTC; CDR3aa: CASIINGGHSYEQYF
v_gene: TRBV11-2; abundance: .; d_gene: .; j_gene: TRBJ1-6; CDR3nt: TGTGCCAGCAGCAGGGAGGACATTCATAATTCACCCCTCCACTTT; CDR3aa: CASSREDIHNSPLHF
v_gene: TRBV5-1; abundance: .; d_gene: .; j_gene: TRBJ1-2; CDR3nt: TGCGCCAGCAGCTTAGGAGGGGCCGGTAACTATGGCTACACCTTC; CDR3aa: CASSLGGAGNYGYTF
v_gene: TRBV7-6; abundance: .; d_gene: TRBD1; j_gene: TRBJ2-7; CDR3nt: TGTGCCAGCAGCCAGGGGGCAGGCTCCTACGAGCAGTACTTC; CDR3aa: CASSQGAGSYEQYF
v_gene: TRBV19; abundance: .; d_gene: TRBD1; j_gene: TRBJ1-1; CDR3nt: TGTGCCAGTAGTCGCAGGGACAGAAACACTGAAGCTTTCTTT; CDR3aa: CASSRRDRNTEAFF
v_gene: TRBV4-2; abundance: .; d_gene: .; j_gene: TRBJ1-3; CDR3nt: TGTGCCAGCCAGATTCGGGACACCATATATTTT; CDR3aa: CASQIRDTIYF
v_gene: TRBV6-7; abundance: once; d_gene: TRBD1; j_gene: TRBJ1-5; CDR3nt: TGTGCCAGCAGTTGCCGACAGGGAGGATTGCCATATAGCAATCAGCCCCAGCATTTT; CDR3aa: CASSCRQGGLPYSNQPQHF
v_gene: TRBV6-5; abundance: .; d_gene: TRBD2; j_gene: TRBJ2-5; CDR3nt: TGTGCCAGCAGTTGGGCTAGCGGGTCGGAAGAGACCCAGTACTTC; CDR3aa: CASSWASGSEETQYF
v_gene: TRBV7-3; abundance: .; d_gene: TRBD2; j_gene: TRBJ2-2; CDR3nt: TGTGCCAGCAGCCCAGGACTAGTATGGAACACCGGGGAGCTGTTTTTT; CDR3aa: CASSPGLVWNTGELFF
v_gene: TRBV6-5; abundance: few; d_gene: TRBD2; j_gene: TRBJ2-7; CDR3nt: TGTGCCAGCACCGAGACTAGCGGACAGCAGTACTTC; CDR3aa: CASTETSGQQYF
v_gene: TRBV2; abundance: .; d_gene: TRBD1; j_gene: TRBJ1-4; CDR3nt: TGTGCCAGCAGTGCGACAGGGACAACTAATGAAAAACTGTTTTTT; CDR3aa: CASSATGTTNEKLFF
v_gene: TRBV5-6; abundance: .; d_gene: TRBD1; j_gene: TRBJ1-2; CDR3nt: TGTGCCAGCAGCCACGTGGACAGGGGTACCCATGGCTACACCTTC; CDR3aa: CASSHVDRGTHGYTF
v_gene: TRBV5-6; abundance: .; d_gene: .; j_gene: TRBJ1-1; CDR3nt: TGTGCCAGCAGCTCGACGGCTGAGGGCACTGAAGCTTTCTTT; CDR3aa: CASSSTAEGTEAFF
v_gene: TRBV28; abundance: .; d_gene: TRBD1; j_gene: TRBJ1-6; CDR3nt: TGTGCCAGCAGTTTGACAGGGAAAGTAGAATCCCTCCACTTT; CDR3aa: CASSLTGKVESLHF
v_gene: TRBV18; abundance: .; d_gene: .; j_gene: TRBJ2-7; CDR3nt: TGTGCCAGCTCACCGTCTCAGGGCTACGAGCAGTACTTC; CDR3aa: CASSPSQGYEQYF
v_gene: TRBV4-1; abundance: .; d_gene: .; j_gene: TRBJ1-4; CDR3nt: TGCGCCAGCAGCCGTCAGGGTGCAACTAATGAAAAACTGTTTTTT; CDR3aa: CASSRQGATNEKLFF
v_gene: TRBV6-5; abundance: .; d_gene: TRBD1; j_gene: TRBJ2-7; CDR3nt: TGTGCCAGCAGTGGCCCGGGACAGGGAGGATACGAGCAGTACTTC; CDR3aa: CASSGPGQGGYEQYF
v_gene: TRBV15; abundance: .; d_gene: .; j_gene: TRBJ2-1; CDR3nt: TGTGCCACCAGCAGAGGAGATATGAAGGGGTTTGGCTCCTACAATGAGCAGTTCTTC; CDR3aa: CATSRGDMKGFGSYNEQFF